A single sample gave rise to the 9 T cell receptor beta chains below, sequenced in a study of human T cells and chemical hapten exposure. Each CDR3 protein gets one entry after TCRdb re-called the RACE reads with MiXCR. The sample contains about 60,000 distinct CDR3 sequences, about 9.3% of which appear only once. Specified time point: patch test 1, 2 weeks after DPC sensitization. Treatment of the sample: therapeutic diphenylcyclopropenone sensitization with weekly scalp DPC. The specimen comprised whole blood, sampled in connection with sensitization to the hapten diphenylcyclopropenone (DPC). The receptors stem from a middle-aged woman with alopecia areata. Some clones in this sample may be carry-over from other donors' samples.

In its sample, this clonotype was seen a few times. The chain links TRBV12-3 or TRBV12-4 to TRBJ1-1; 7 nucleotides match TRBD1. The CDR3 has 14 amino acids. Germline trimming cut 4 bases from V and 0 bases from J; bases unmatched to any gene: 2. CDR3 in DNA: TGTGCCAGCAGTTGGGACAGTTTGAACACTGAAGCTTTCTTT. Protein product: CASSWDSLNTEAFF.

This clonotype has at least ten counts. The chain couples TRBV12-3 or TRBV12-4 to TRBJ2-7; D is possibly TRBD1 (6 bases). Trimming shortened V by 5 bases and J by 3 bases, and 11 bases separated the two germline ends. The CDR3 has 13 residues. The DNA for the CDR3 is TGTGCCAGCAGTCCCAGGGGTGGCTACGAGCAGTACTTC. This gives the protein CASSPRGGYEQYF.

This clonotype was detected ten times or more. J is TRBJ1-2 and V is TRBV5-4; D is perhaps TRBD1 (6 bases). This CDR3 is 13 amino acids long. V was clipped by 4 bases and J by 6 bases, with 13 bases between them. Germline V gene sequence: CDR1 SGHNT, CDR2 YYREEE (reference sequence). Here the CDR3 DNA reads TGTGCCAGCAGCACCGGGACAAGAGATGGCTACACCTTC. As protein: CASSTGTRDGYTF.

This clonotype was observed at least ten times. This rearrangement joins TRBV30 to TRBJ1-5; TRBD1 agrees at 9 bases. This CDR3 is 14 amino acids long. The germline V gene has CDR1 GTSNPN and CDR2 SVGIG (reference sequence). With V trimmed by 3 bases and J by 3 bases, 3 bases remained unmatched. The CDR3: CAWRDRGNNQPQHF. Here the CDR3 DNA reads TGTGCCTGGAGAGACAGGGGGAACAATCAGCCCCAGCATTTT.

This clonotype occurred many times. A read error may produce the germline difference seen at one junction end. The V call is TRBV5-4, the J call TRBJ2-1, with TRBD1 as a possible D gene (5 bases). The CDR3 covers 14 residues. The V gene's germline CDR1 is SGHNT and CDR2 YYREEE (reference sequence). In DNA form, the CDR3 reads TGTGCCAGCAGGTTGGAACAGGCCTTCGATGAGCAGTTCTTC. Its translation is CASRLEQAFDEQFF.

This clonotype was seen at least ten times. The V call is TRBV4-3, the J call TRBJ2-7; D may be TRBD1 (5 bases). Trimming shortened V by 0 bases and J by 3 bases, and 12 bases separated the two germline ends. The CDR3 spans 15 residues. Per germline, CDR1 LGHNA and CDR2 YSLEER. The CDR3 coding sequence is TGCGCCAGCAGCCAAGATAAGGACAACAGCTACGAGCAGTACTTC. Encoded protein: CASSQDKDNSYEQYF.

The chain uses TRBV28 and TRBJ2-1; 12 positions agree with TRBD1. CDR1 MDHEN and CDR2 SYDVKM come from the germline V gene. V lost 4 bases and J lost 6; bases outside the gene matches: 7. The CDR3 is made up of 16 amino acids. CDR3 DNA: TGTGCCAGCAGTTCAGCCGGGACAGGGGGCCCCAATGAGCAGTTCTTC. It yields the protein CASSSAGTGGPNEQFF.

J is TRBJ1-5 and V is TRBV7-6, with D possibly being TRBD1 (5 bases). Trimming cost V 6 bases and J 0 bases, with 15 bases left between them. The CDR3 totals 16 residues. Germline CDR1 is SGHVS and CDR2 is FNYEAQ. The CDR3 spells CASRGLRDLSNQPQHF. Here the CDR3 DNA reads TGTGCCAGCAGGGGATTGAGGGACCTTAGCAATCAGCCCCAGCATTTT.

This clonotype was detected only a few times. V gene TRBV12-3 or TRBV12-4 combines with J gene TRBJ2-7; D is unresolved. Trimming cost V 6 bases and J 6 bases, with 15 bases left between them. The CDR3 length is 13 residues. The DNA for the CDR3 is TGTGCCAGCAGAGGTCCCGGCAAAGGCGAGCAGTACTTC. Amino acid sequence: CASRGPGKGEQYF.